This T cell receptor beta chain was sequenced during a study of T cell responses to AZD1222 COVID-19 vaccine. Generated by immunoSEQ multiplex PCR, the TCRdb table keeps only in-frame clones and is missing some. This repertoire shows about 160,000 clones, roughly nine tenths found once; its top ten account for over 3%. This CDR3 has 14 amino acids. Per the germline V gene, CDR1 is KGHSH and CDR2 is LQKENI. V lost 3 bases, J lost 1 base, and 9 bases lay in between. The receptor's source is an adult who received the AZD1222 COVID-19 vaccine. This material consisted of peripheral blood, taken 28 days after the second AZD1222 dose. J is TRBJ1-1 and V is TRBV18; D remains unclear. This CDR3 reads CASSPEVGNTEAFF. The CDR3 DNA is TGTGCCAGCTCACCGGAAGTGGGGAACACTGAAGCTTTCTTT.